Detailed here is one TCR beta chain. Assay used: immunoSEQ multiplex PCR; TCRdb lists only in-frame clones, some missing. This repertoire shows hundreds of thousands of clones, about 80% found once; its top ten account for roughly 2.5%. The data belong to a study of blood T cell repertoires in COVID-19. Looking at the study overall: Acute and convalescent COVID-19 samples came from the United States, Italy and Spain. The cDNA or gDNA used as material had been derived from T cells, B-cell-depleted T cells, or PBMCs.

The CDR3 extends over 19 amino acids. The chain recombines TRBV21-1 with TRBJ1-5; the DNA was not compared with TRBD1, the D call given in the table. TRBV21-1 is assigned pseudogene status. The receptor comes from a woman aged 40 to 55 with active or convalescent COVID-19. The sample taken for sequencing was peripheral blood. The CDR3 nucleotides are TGTGCCAGCAGCAGGGACAAGAGGGGCGGCTACTATAGCAATCAGCCCCAGCATTTT. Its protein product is CASSRDKRGGYYSNQPQHF.